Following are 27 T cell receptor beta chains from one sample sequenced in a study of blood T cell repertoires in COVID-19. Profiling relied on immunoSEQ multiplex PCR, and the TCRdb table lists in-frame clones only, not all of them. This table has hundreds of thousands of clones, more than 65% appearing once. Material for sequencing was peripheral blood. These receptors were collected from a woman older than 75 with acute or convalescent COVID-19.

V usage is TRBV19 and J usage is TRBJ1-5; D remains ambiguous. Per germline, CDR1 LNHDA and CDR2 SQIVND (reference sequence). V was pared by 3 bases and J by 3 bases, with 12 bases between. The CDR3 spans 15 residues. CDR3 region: CASSIITEHNQPQHF. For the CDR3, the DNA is TGTGCCAGTAGTATTATTACAGAACACAATCAGCCCCAGCATTTT.

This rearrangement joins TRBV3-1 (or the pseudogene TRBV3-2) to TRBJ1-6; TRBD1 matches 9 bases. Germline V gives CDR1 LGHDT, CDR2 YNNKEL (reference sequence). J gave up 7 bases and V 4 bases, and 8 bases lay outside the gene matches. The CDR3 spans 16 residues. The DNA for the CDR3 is TGTGCCAGCAGCCGGCCGGGACAGGGAGGAAATTCACCCCTCCACTTT. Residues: CASSRPGQGGNSPLHF.

CDR3 nucleotide sequence: TGTGCCAGCAGCGTAGACCATAGCGGGGTTACTAGCACAGATACGCAGTATTTT. Amino acid sequence: CASSVDHSGVTSTDTQYF. The chain links TRBV9 to TRBJ2-3; 8 nucleotides match TRBD2. This CDR3 has 18 residues. Looked up from germline, CDR1 is SGDLS and CDR2 is YYNGEE. V lost 0 bases to trimming and J lost 0 bases; unmatched junction nucleotides: 9.

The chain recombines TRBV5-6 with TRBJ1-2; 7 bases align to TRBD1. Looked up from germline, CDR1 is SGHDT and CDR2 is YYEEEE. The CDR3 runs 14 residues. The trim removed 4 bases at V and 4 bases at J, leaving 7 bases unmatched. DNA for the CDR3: TGTGCCAGCAGCCTTACAGGGGACCTCTATGGCTACACCTTC. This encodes CASSLTGDLYGYTF.

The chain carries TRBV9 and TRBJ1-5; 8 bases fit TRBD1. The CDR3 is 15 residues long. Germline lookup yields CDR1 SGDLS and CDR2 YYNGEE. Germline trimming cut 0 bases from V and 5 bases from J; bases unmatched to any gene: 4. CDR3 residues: CASSVDGTGHQPQHF. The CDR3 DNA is TGTGCCAGCAGCGTAGACGGGACAGGTCATCAGCCCCAGCATTTT. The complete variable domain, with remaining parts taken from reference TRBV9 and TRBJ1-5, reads DSGVTQTPKHLITATGQRVTLRCSPRSGDLSVYWYQQSLDQGLQFLIQYYNGEERAKGNILERFSAQQFPDLHSELNLSSLELGDSALYFCASSVDGTGHQPQHFGDGTRLSIL.

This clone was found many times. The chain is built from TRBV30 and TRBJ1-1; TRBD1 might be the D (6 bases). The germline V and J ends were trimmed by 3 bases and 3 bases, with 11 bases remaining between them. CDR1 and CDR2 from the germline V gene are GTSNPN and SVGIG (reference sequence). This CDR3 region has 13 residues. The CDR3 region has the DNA TGTGCCTGGAGAGGGGGGGCCCACACTGAAGCTTTCTTT. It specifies CAWRGGAHTEAFF.

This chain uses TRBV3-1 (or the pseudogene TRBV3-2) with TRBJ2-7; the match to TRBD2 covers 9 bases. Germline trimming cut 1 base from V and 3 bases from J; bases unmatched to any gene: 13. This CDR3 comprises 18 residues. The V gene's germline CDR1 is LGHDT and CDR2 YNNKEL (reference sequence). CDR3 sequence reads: CASSQGEGRSSGIYEQYF. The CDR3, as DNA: TGTGCCAGCAGCCAAGGGGAGGGTCGTTCTAGCGGGATCTACGAGCAGTACTTC.

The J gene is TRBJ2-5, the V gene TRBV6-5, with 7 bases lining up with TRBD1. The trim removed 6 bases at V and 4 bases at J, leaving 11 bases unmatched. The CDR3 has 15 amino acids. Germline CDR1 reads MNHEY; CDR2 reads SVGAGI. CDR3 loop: CASRPTGSLGETQYF. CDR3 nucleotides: TGTGCCAGCAGGCCGACAGGGTCCTTAGGAGAGACCCAGTACTTC.

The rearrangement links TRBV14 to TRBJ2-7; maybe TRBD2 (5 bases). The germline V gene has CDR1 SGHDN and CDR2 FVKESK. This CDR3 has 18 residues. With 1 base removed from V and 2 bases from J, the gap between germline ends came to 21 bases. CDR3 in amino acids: CASSQVPSRLLTPYEQYF. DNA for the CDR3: TGTGCCAGCAGCCAAGTCCCTTCAAGACTACTGACCCCCTACGAGCAGTACTTC.

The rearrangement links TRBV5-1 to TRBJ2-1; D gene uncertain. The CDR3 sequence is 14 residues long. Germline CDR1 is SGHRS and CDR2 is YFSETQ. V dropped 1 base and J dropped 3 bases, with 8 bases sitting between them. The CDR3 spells CASSLLENYNEQFF. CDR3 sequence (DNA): TGCGCCAGCAGCTTGCTGGAGAACTACAATGAGCAGTTCTTC.

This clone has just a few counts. CDR3 sequence reads: CASSPSGLGYTF. CDR3 DNA sequence: TGTGCCAGCAGCCCATCGGGTCTTGGCTACACCTTC. The chain joins TRBV5-8 to TRBJ1-2; no firm D call. The CDR3 has 12 residues. Germline V gene sequence: CDR1 SGHTS, CDR2 YDEGEE. Deletions cut 4 bases from V and 7 bases from J, with 11 bases between.

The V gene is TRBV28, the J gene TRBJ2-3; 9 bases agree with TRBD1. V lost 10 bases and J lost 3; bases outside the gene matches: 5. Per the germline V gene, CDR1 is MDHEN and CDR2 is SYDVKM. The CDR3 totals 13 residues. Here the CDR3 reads CATQTGGTDTQYF. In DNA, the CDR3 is TGTGCCACCCAGACAGGGGGTACAGATACGCAGTATTTT.

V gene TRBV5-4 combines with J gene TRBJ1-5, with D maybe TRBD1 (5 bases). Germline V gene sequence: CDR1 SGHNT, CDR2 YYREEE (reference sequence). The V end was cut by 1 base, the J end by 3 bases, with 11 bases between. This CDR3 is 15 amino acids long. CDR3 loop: CASSLSGGINQPQHF. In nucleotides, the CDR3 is TGTGCCAGCAGCTTGAGCGGGGGTATCAATCAGCCCCAGCATTTT. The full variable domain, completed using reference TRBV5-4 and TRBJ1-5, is ETGVTQSPTHLIKTRGQQVTLRCSSQSGHNTVSWYQQALGQGPQFIFQYYREEENGRGNFPPRFSGLQFPNYSSELNVNALELDDSALYLCASSLSGGINQPQHFGDGTRLSIL.

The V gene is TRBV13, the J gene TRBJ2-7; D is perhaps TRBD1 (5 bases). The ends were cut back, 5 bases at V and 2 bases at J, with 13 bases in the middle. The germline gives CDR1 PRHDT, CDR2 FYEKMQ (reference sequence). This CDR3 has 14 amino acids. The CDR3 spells CASSQATVTYEQYF. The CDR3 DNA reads TGTGCCAGCAGCCAAGCGACAGTTACCTACGAGCAGTACTTC.

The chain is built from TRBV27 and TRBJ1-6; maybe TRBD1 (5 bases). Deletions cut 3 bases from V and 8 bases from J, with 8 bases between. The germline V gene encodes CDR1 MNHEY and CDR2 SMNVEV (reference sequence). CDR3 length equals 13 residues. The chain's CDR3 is CASSFWGDSPLHF. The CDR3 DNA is TGTGCCAGCAGTTTTTGGGGGGATTCACCCCTCCACTTT.

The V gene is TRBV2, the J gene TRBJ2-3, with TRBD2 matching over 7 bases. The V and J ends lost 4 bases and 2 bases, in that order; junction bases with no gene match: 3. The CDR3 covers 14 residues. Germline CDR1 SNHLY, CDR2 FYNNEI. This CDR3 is CASSVRGYTDTQYF. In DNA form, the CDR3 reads TGTGCCAGCAGTGTGCGGGGGTACACAGATACGCAGTATTTT.

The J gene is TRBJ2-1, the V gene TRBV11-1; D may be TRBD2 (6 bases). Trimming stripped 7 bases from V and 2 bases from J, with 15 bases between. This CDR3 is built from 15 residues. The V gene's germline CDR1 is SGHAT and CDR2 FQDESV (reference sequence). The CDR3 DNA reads TGTGCCAGCACCTCCCAGCCGGGGGCCTACAATGAGCAGTTCTTC. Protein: CASTSQPGAYNEQFF.

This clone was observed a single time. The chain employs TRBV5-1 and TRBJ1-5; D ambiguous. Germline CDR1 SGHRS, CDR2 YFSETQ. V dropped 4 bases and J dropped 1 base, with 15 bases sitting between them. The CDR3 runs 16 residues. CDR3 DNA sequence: TGCGCCAGCAGCCAAGGAGGTGGGGAGAGCAATCAGCCCCAGCATTTT. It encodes CASSQGGGESNQPQHF.

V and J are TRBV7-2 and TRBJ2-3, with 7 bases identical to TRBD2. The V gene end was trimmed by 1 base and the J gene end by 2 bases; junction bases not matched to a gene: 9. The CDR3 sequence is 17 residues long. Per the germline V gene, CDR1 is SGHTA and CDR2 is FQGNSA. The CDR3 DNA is TGTGCCAGCAGCTTAGAAACTCAGCGGGGTCTCACAGATACGCAGTATTTT. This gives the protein CASSLETQRGLTDTQYF. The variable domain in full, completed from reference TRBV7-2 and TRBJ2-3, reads GAGVSQSPSNKVTEKGKDVELRCDPISGHTALYWYRQSLGQGLEFLIYFQGNSAPDKSGLPSDRFSAERTGGSVSTLTIQRTQQEDSAVYLCASSLETQRGLTDTQYFGPGTRLTVL.

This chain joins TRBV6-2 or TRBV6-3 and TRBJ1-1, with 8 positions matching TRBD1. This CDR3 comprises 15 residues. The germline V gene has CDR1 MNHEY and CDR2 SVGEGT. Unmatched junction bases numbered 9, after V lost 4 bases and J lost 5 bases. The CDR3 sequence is CASSFRDRLLTEAFF. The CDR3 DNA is TGTGCCAGCAGTTTCCGGGACAGGCTCTTGACTGAAGCTTTCTTT.

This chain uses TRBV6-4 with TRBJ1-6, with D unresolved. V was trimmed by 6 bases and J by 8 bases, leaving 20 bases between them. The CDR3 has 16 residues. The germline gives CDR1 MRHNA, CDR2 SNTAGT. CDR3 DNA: TGTGCCAGCAGGGAAACCGGCGGGGTAGGGTATTCACCCCTCCACTTT. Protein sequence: CASRETGGVGYSPLHF.

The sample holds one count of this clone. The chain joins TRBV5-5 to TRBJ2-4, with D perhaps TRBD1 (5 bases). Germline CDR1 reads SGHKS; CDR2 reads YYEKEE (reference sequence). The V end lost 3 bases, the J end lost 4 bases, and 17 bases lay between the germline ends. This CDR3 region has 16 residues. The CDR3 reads CASSSEPGWRKNIQYF. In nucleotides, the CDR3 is TGTGCCAGCAGCTCCGAGCCAGGGTGGCGGAAAAACATTCAGTACTTC.

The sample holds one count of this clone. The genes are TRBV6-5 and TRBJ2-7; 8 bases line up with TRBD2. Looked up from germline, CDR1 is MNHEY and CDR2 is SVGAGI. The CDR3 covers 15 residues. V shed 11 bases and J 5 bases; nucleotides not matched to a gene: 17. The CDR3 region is CAGGSGSGPGNEQYF. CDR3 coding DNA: TGTGCCGGGGGGAGCGGGAGCGGGCCCGGGAACGAGCAGTACTTC.

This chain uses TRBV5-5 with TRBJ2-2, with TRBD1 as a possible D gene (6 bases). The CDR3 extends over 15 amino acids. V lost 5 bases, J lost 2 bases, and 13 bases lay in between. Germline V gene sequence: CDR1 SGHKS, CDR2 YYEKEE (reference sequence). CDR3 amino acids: CASRSTGINTGELFF. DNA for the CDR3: TGTGCCAGCAGATCTACAGGGATTAACACCGGGGAGCTGTTTTTT.

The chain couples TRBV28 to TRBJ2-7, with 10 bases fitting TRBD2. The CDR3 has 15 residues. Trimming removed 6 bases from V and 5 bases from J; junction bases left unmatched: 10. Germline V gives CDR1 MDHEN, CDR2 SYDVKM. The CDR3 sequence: CASRSPSGSPHEQYF. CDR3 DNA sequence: TGTGCCAGCAGGTCCCCTAGCGGGAGTCCCCACGAGCAGTACTTC.

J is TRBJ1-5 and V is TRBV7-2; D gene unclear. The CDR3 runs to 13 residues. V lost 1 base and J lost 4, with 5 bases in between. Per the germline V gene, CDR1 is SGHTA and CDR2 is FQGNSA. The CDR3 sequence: CASSLGQNQPQHF. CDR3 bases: TGTGCCAGCAGCTTAGGTCAAAATCAGCCCCAGCATTTT.

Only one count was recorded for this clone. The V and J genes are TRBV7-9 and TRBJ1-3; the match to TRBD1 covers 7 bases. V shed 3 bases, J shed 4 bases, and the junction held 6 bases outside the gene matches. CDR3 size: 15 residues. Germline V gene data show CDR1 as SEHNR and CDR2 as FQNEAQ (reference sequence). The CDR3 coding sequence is TGTGCCAGCAGCTTCACAGGGGCATCCGGAAACACCATATATTTT. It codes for CASSFTGASGNTIYF. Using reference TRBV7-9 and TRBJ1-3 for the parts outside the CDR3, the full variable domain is DTGVSQNPRHKITKRGQNVTFRCDPISEHNRLYWYRQTLGQGPEFLTYFQNEAQLEKSRLLSDRFSAERPKGSFSTLEIQRTEQGDSAMYLCASSFTGASGNTIYFGEGSWLTVV.